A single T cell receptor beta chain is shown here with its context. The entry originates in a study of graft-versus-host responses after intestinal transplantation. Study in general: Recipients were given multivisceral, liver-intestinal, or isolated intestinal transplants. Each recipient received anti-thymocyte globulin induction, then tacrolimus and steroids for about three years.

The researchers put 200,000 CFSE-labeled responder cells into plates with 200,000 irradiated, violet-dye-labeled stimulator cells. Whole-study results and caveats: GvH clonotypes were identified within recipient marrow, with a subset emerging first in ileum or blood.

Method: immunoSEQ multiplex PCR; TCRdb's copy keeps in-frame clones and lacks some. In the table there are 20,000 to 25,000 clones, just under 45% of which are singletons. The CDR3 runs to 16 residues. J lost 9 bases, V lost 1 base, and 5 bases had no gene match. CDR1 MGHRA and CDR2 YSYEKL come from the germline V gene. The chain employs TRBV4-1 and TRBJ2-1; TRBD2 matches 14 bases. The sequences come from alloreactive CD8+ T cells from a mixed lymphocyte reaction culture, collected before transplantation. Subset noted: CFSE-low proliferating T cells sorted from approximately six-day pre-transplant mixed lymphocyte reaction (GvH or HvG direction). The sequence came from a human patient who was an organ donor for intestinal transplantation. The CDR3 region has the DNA TGCGCCAGCAGCCAAGGACTAGCGGGAGGGCCTGGTGAGCAGTTCTTC. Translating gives CASSQGLAGGPGEQFF.